Listed below are T cell receptor beta chains from one sample, sequenced in a study of blood T cells in healthy people across ages. TCRdb re-called the 5' RACE reads with MiXCR, one entry per CDR3 protein. The sample lists a few hundred thousand distinct CDR3 sequences, approximately 52% seen once, with 51% in the top ten. Sequencing was carried out using blood. The receptors shown here come from a man in his sixties in good health. CDR3s include the opening cysteine and the closing phenylalanine or tryptophan. Each record gives: V gene, clone size, CDR3 length, D gene, J gene, CDR3 protein, CDR3 DNA. A D gene is named only where the DNA matches it firmly. Some rows have no size entry. The others give once, few or many, or a class for an expanded clone.

TRBV28,-,11,-,TRBJ2-5,CASSLKDEQYF,TGTGCCAGCAGTTTGAAAGATGAGCAGTACTTC
TRBV29-1,once,13,TRBD1,TRBJ1-2,CSATGVRGYGYTF,TGCAGCGCCACAGGGGTCAGGGGCTATGGCTACACCTTC
TRBV4-2,-,18,-,TRBJ1-4,CASSQDVLRGIGREKLFF,TGTGCCAGCAGCCAAGATGTCCTCCGGGGCATTGGGAGGGAAAAACTGTTTTTT
TRBV7-3,-,17,TRBD2,TRBJ2-3,CASSPTGLAGNTDTQCF,TGTGCCAGCAGCCCTACGGGACTAGCGGGAAATACAGATACGCAGTGTTTT
TRBV6-2/TRBV6-3,-,14,TRBD2,TRBJ2-3,CASSYLAGGDTQYF,TGTGCCAGCAGTTACCTAGCGGGAGGGGATACGCAGTATTTT
TRBV3-1,-,12,-,TRBJ2-7,CARRDTSYEQYF,TGTGCCAGACGGGACACCTCCTACGAGCAGTACTTC
TRBV27,-,14,-,TRBJ1-6,CASRRDSYNSPLHF,TGTGCCAGCAGGAGAGACTCCTATAATTCACCCCTCCACTTT
TRBV7-9,few,17,TRBD2,TRBJ2-5,CASSAPGLAGGKETQYF,TGTGCCAGCAGCGCACCGGGACTAGCGGGAGGAAAGGAGACCCAGTACTTC
TRBV12-3/TRBV12-4,-,11,-,TRBJ2-1,CASSLRSEQFF,TGTGCCAGCAGTCTCCGGAGTGAGCAGTTCTTC
TRBV6-2/TRBV6-3,-,12,-,TRBJ2-7,CASTKGVYEQYF,TGTGCCAGCACCAAGGGGGTCTACGAGCAGTACTTC
TRBV29-1,few,12,TRBD2,TRBJ2-3,CSATTSADTQYF,TGCAGCGCTACGACTAGCGCGGATACGCAGTATTTT
TRBV6-1,few,14,-,TRBJ1-6,CASSEGYPNSPLHF,TGTGCCAGCAGTGAAGGCTATCCCAATTCACCCCTCCACTTT
TRBV7-2,many,13,-,TRBJ2-1,CASSLVTYNEQFF,TGTGCCAGCAGCTTAGTAACTTACAATGAGCAGTTCTTC
TRBV12-3/TRBV12-4,few,16,TRBD1,TRBJ1-1,CASSPAQGAGGTEAFF,TGTGCCAGCAGCCCAGCTCAGGGGGCAGGGGGCACTGAAGCTTTCTTT
TRBV29-1,-,13,-,TRBJ1-2,CSVLKQVSAGYTF,TGCAGCGTCCTTAAACAGGTCTCCGCGGGCTACACCTTC
TRBV6-5,-,15,-,TRBJ2-7,CASSSEGLIRDEQYF,TGTGCCAGCAGTTCCGAAGGGCTTATTCGGGACGAGCAGTACTTT
TRBV14,many,15,-,TRBJ2-3,CASSQTRTVTDTQYF,TGTGCCAGCAGCCAAACCCGGACAGTCACAGATACGCAGTATTTT
TRBV7-2,few,15,TRBD1,TRBJ1-5,CASSDRGGGYQPQHF,TGTGCCAGCAGCGACAGGGGAGGAGGATATCAGCCCCAGCATTTT
TRBV20-1,few,18,TRBD2,TRBJ2-1,CSARDLRASGSLKNEQFF,TGCAGTGCTAGAGATCTCAGGGCTAGCGGGAGCTTAAAAAATGAGCAGTTCTTC
TRBV6-4,-,14,-,TRBJ2-5,CASSDRVGSETQYF,TGTGCCAGCAGTGACAGGGTCGGTTCAGAGACCCAGTACTTC
TRBV12-3/TRBV12-4,-,14,-,TRBJ2-6,CASSFGPGANVLTF,TGTGCCAGCAGTTTCGGCCCTGGGGCCAACGTCCTGACTTTC
TRBV5-1,-,13,-,TRBJ1-3,CASTRDSGNTIYF,TGCGCCAGCACAAGGGACTCTGGAAACACCATATATTTT